The table lists the clone carrying this T cell receptor beta chain with many counts. Its antigen is unidentified. This record comes from a study of CD8 T cells in ankylosing spondylitis. Overall study findings and caveats: Relatively scarce in peripheral blood, disease-linked clones were CD8+. Within ankylosing spondylitis blood, a TCR beta motif made up of seven to nine highly homologous variants appeared to be characteristic. Some of these motif variants have turned up before, in reports on reactive arthritis synovial fluid and blood.

V was clipped by 5 bases and J by 4 bases, with 10 bases between them. Per germline, CDR1 SGHAT and CDR2 FQNNGV. The CDR3 spans 13 residues. Generation of TCR beta libraries employed quantitative 5'-RACE incorporating molecular barcodes. Each CDR3 protein gets one entry after TCRdb re-called the 5' RACE reads with MiXCR. Of 400,000 or so distinct CDR3 sequences in the sample, roughly 26% were seen once. The source is a male donor with ankylosing spondylitis. Sequenced input: blood, either unsorted or a sorted T cell fraction (not recorded which). The gene calls are TRBV11-2 and TRBJ2-3; no definite D call. The CDR3 region has the DNA TGTGCCAGCAGCAGGGTCCGAGCAGATACGCAGTATTTT. It specifies CASSRVRADTQYF.